These T cell receptor beta chains were read from a single sample in a study of blood T cell repertoires in COVID-19. Clones were sequenced by immunoSEQ multiplex PCR, and TCRdb holds only the in-frame ones, with some missing. The sample records under 25,000 clones, about 85% being singletons. Sequencing was carried out using peripheral blood. These receptors were taken from a human donor with active COVID-19. The donor label of this sample is uncertain. Both conserved end residues are part of each CDR3. The D gene is left open where the match is weak. Only some rows state a clone size, as once, few, many or a class for expanded clones.

CDR3 protein: CASSYTSEGTYEQYF
CDR3 DNA: TGTGCCAGTAGTTACACTAGCGAGGGTACCTACGAGCAGTACTTC
V gene: TRBV19
clone size: -
J gene: TRBJ2-7
D gene: TRBD2

CDR3 protein: CASSFRGEGETQYF
CDR3 DNA: TGTGCCAGCAGCTTCAGAGGCGAGGGCGAGACCCAGTACTTC
V gene: TRBV5-6
clone size: once
J gene: TRBJ2-5
D gene: -

CDR3 protein: CASSQEQGPAKNIQYF
CDR3 DNA: TGCGCCAGCAGCCAAGAACAGGGGCCGGCCAAAAACATTCAGTACTTC
V gene: TRBV4-1
clone size: -
J gene: TRBJ2-4
D gene: TRBD1

CDR3 protein: CASSQDRGAEETQYF
CDR3 DNA: TGTGCCAGCAGCCAAGATCGGGGGGCTGAAGAGACCCAGTACTTC
V gene: TRBV14
clone size: -
J gene: TRBJ2-5
D gene: -

CDR3 protein: CASSIYGVAGVTGELFF
CDR3 DNA: TGTGCCAGTAGTATCTACGGGGTAGCGGGAGTTACCGGGGAGCTGTTTTTT
V gene: TRBV19
clone size: -
J gene: TRBJ2-2
D gene: TRBD2

CDR3 protein: CASRRMNTEAFF
CDR3 DNA: TGTGCCAGCAGGCGGATGAACACTGAAGCTTTCTTT
V gene: TRBV28
clone size: once
J gene: TRBJ1-1
D gene: -

CDR3 protein: CASSQNSSPLHF
CDR3 DNA: TGTGCCAGTAGTCAGAATTCATCACCCCTCCACTTT
V gene: TRBV19
clone size: -
J gene: TRBJ1-6
D gene: -

CDR3 protein: CASSRQLSNQPQHF
CDR3 DNA: TGTGCCAGCAGTCGACAGCTTAGCAATCAGCCCCAGCATTTT
V gene: TRBV6-5
clone size: -
J gene: TRBJ1-5
D gene: -

CDR3 protein: CASSDTPGLLNQFF
CDR3 DNA: TGTGCCAGCAGTGACACACCGGGACTCTTAAACCAGTTCTTC
V gene: TRBV6-4
clone size: -
J gene: TRBJ2-1
D gene: -

CDR3 protein: CASSGGQGAPYEQYF
CDR3 DNA: TGTGCCAGCAGCGGTGGACAGGGGGCACCCTACGAGCAGTACTTC
V gene: TRBV11-2
clone size: -
J gene: TRBJ2-7
D gene: TRBD1

CDR3 protein: CASTPGEGATNEKLFF
CDR3 DNA: TGTGCCAGCACCCCGGGGGAGGGAGCAACTAATGAAAAACTGTTTTTT
V gene: TRBV28
clone size: once
J gene: TRBJ1-4
D gene: -

CDR3 protein: CASREQGLDGQPQHF
CDR3 DNA: TGTGCCAGCAGGGAACAGGGTCTGGACGGTCAGCCCCAGCATTTT
V gene: TRBV28
clone size: -
J gene: TRBJ1-5
D gene: -

CDR3 protein: CASSRLQGTYSGNTIYF
CDR3 DNA: TGTGCCAGCAGCCGATTACAGGGAACATATTCTGGAAACACCATATATTTT
V gene: TRBV7-9
clone size: -
J gene: TRBJ1-3
D gene: -

CDR3 protein: CASSAGGDTQYF
CDR3 DNA: TGTGCCAGCAGCGCGGGCGGGGATACGCAGTATTTT
V gene: TRBV9
clone size: -
J gene: TRBJ2-3
D gene: -

CDR3 protein: CASSVAAGNTDTQYF
CDR3 DNA: TGTGCCAGCAGCGTAGCAGCGGGTAACACAGATACGCAGTATTTT
V gene: TRBV9
clone size: few
J gene: TRBJ2-3
D gene: -

CDR3 protein: CASSVEGIGELFF
CDR3 DNA: TGTGCCAGCAGCGTAGAGGGGATTGGGGAGCTGTTTTTT
V gene: TRBV9
clone size: few
J gene: TRBJ2-2
D gene: -